The 31 T cell receptor beta chains presented below share a single source sample, sequenced in a study of T cell repertoires in cytomegalovirus infection. TCRdb re-derived calls from the reads in MiXCR, one entry per CDR3 protein. This sample yields some 280,000 distinct CDR3 sequences, of which 12% to 15% are seen a single time; around 8.7% belongs to the top ten. Sequencing was done on a sample of PBMCs. These receptors all stem from a human donor in good health (CMV status not recorded). Some clones in this sample may be carry-over from other donors' samples.

The CDR3 loop is CASRLNGPGGTEAFF. The DNA for the CDR3 is TGCGCCAGCCGATTGAACGGGCCTGGAGGCACTGAAGCTTTCTTT. The rearrangement uses TRBV4-1 and TRBJ1-1, with D unclear. The CDR3 has 15 amino acids. Trimming removed 8 bases at V and 4 bases at J, with 20 bases between. In germline, CDR1 is MGHRA, CDR2 YSYEKL.

This clonotype occurred many times. The V call is TRBV10-3, the J call TRBJ1-1; 8 nucleotides line up with TRBD1. V lost 3 bases to trimming and J lost 4 bases; unmatched junction nucleotides: 4. CDR1 is ENHRY, CDR2 SYGVKD, per germline. The CDR3 runs to 14 residues. CDR3 DNA sequence: TGTGCCATCAGTGAAGGACAGGGAGGCACTGAAGCTTTCTTT. Translation gives CAISEGQGGTEAFF.

J is TRBJ2-2 and V is TRBV25-1; no reliable D call. V gave up 3 bases and J gave up 4 bases, with 9 bases separating them. CDR3 length equals 14 residues. Per the germline V gene, CDR1 is MGHDK and CDR2 is SYGVNS. In nucleotides, the CDR3 is TGTGCCAGCAGTGATGCTAGTGCCACCGGGGAGCTGTTTTTT. Amino acids: CASSDASATGELFF.

This clonotype was seen at least ten times. V gene TRBV7-9 combines with J gene TRBJ1-2, with TRBD1 matching 9 bases. Germline V gene data show CDR1 as SEHNR and CDR2 as FQNEAQ (reference sequence). V was pared by 5 bases and J by 5 bases, with 6 bases of the junction left unmatched. The CDR3 consists of 14 residues. The CDR3 spells CASSAGTGMYGYTF. For the CDR3, the DNA is TGTGCCAGCAGCGCCGGGACAGGGATGTATGGCTACACCTTC.

Many counts were recorded for this clonotype. V gene TRBV7-9 combines with J gene TRBJ1-5; D gene ambiguous. The CDR3 covers 14 residues. V lost 6 bases and J lost 7, with 16 bases in between. CDR1 and CDR2 from the germline V gene are SEHNR and FQNEAQ (reference sequence). CDR3 sequence (DNA): TGTGCCAGCAGTCCTGACCCCGGGATCCAGCCCCAGCATTTT. Protein sequence: CASSPDPGIQPQHF.

The chain carries TRBV5-1 and TRBJ2-6; no clear D. Germline V gives CDR1 SGHRS, CDR2 YFSETQ. The CDR3 is 17 residues long. Deletions cut 2 bases from V and 0 bases from J, with 12 bases between. The CDR3 here is CASSFEPTSSGANVLTF. In nucleotides, the CDR3 is TGCGCCAGCAGCTTTGAACCAACGAGCTCTGGGGCCAACGTCCTGACTTTC.

This clonotype was seen ten or more times. This sequence joins TRBV5-6 and TRBJ2-7; TRBD1 matches 9 bases. The J segment lost 3 bases and the V segment lost 0 bases, leaving 4 bases of the junction unmatched. The CDR3 runs 15 residues. Germline loops: CDR1 SGHDT, CDR2 YYEEEE. In nucleotides, the CDR3 is TGTGCCAGCAGCTTGGATGGACAGGGGTTCTACGAGCAGTACTTC. Its translation is CASSLDGQGFYEQYF.

This clonotype has more than one count but fewer than ten. V and J are TRBV19 and TRBJ2-1, with 7 bases identical to TRBD1. V was pared by 9 bases and J by 2 bases, with 4 bases of the junction left unmatched. CDR1 and CDR2 (germline): LNHDA, SQIVND (reference sequence). This CDR3 region has 13 residues. The CDR3 loop is CASLRGTYNEQFF. The DNA for the CDR3 is TGTGCCAGCCTCAGGGGGACCTACAATGAGCAGTTCTTC.

This clonotype came up many times. The chain employs TRBV7-2 and TRBJ1-1; 7 bases agree with TRBD1. The ends lost 5 bases at V and 1 base at J; junction bases unmatched: 7. CDR3 length equals 15 residues. CDR1 and CDR2 from the germline V gene are SGHTA and FQGNSA. The CDR3 protein is CASSPLTGTNTEAFF. In nucleotides, the CDR3 is TGTGCCAGCAGCCCGCTGACAGGGACGAACACTGAAGCTTTCTTT.

In its sample, this clonotype was seen many times. J is TRBJ2-7 and V is TRBV6-1, with a weak D call TRBD1 (6 bases). V lost 4 bases and J lost 0, with 16 bases in between. CDR1 and CDR2 (germline): MNHNS, SASEGT. This CDR3 spans 16 amino acids. The CDR3 DNA reads as TGTGCCAGCAGTGCCCTAAGAGGGACAACCTCCTACGAGCAGTACTTC. Encoded protein: CASSALRGTTSYEQYF.

This clonotype was observed at least ten times. Germline and junction disagree at one end, which may indicate a read error. The gene calls are TRBV7-3 and TRBJ2-4; TRBD2 might be the D (5 bases). This CDR3 has 13 residues. Germline V gives CDR1 SGHTA, CDR2 FQGTGA. The CDR3 protein is CASSPDPRVALHF. The CDR3 coding sequence is TGTGCCAGCAGCCCCGACCCTCGGGTAGCGCTTCACTTC.

The rearrangement uses TRBV7-9 and TRBJ1-1; maybe TRBD1 (6 bases). Trimming removed 1 base from V and 4 bases from J, with 10 bases in between. Germline V gene lookup returns CDR1 SEHNR and CDR2 FQNEAQ (reference sequence). The CDR3 loop spans 14 amino acids. The CDR3 spells CASSLVWGLTEAFF. The CDR3 DNA reads TGTGCCAGCAGCTTAGTTTGGGGGCTCACTGAAGCTTTCTTT.

This clonotype has ten or more counts. V and J are TRBV28 and TRBJ1-1; D might be TRBD1 (5 bases). CDR3 size: 12 residues. Germline V CDR1 and CDR2: MDHEN, SYDVKM. Trimming left V 6 bases short and J 8 bases short, with 13 bases between. CDR3 protein: CASSTGKPEAFF. The DNA for the CDR3 is TGTGCCAGCAGCACAGGTAAGCCAGAAGCTTTCTTT.

This clonotype was observed a single time. This chain connects TRBV29-1 to TRBJ1-5, with a weak D call TRBD1 (5 bases). V dropped 4 bases and J dropped 3 bases, with 10 bases sitting between them. This CDR3 contains 13 residues. Per germline, CDR1 SQVTM and CDR2 ANQGSEA. The DNA of the CDR3 is TGCAGCGTTGTGGGGGTCGACAATCAGCCCCAGCATTTT. As protein: CSVVGVDNQPQHF. The full variable domain, in which reference TRBV29-1 and TRBJ1-5 provide the parts outside the CDR3, is SAVISQKPSRDICQRGTSLTIQCQVDSQVTMMFWYRQQPGQSLTLIATANQGSEATYESGFVIDKFPISRPNLTFSTLTVSNMSPEDSSIYLCSVVGVDNQPQHFGDGTRLSIL.

In this sample, this clonotype turned up many times. The chain has TRBV7-9 and TRBJ1-6; TRBD1 matches 8 bases. V shed 3 bases, J shed 14 bases, and the junction held 9 bases outside the gene matches. The CDR3 consists of 14 residues. Germline assignment: CDR1 SEHNR and CDR2 FQNEAQ (reference sequence). CDR3 sequence reads: CASSFGQGLSTLHF. The CDR3 bases are TGTGCCAGCAGCTTCGGACAGGGACTGTCGACCCTCCACTTT.

This clonotype was seen only a few times. The chain employs TRBV10-3 and TRBJ2-1, with D perhaps TRBD2 (5 bases). V lost 4 bases and J lost 2, with 9 bases in between. Per the germline V gene, CDR1 is ENHRY and CDR2 is SYGVKD. This CDR3 has 14 amino acids. CDR3 sequence reads: CAISAGVAYNEQFF. The DNA of the CDR3 is TGTGCCATCAGTGCCGGGGTCGCCTACAATGAGCAGTTCTTC.

This clonotype was picked up many times. This rearrangement joins TRBV7-9 to TRBJ2-1; D remains unclear. V lost 0 bases to trimming and J lost 8 bases, with 14 bases between them. Germline V lookup: CDR1 SEHNR, CDR2 FQNEAQ (reference sequence). The CDR3 has 15 residues. The CDR3 loop reads CASSLALPGSHEQFF. In DNA form, the CDR3 reads TGTGCCAGCAGCTTAGCGCTCCCAGGCAGCCATGAGCAGTTCTTC.

The V call is TRBV29-1, the J call TRBJ2-1, with 14 bases matching TRBD2. This CDR3 is 16 amino acids long. The ends lost 0 bases at V and 8 bases at J; junction bases unmatched: 6. The germline V gene encodes CDR1 SQVTM and CDR2 ANQGSEA. The CDR3 nucleotides are TGCAGCGTTGAAGATCGGACTAGCGGGAGGTTGGATGAGCAGTTCTTC. Translating gives CSVEDRTSGRLDEQFF.

This clonotype occurred many times. The genes are TRBV7-8 and TRBJ1-1; unclear D gene. The CDR3 is 12 amino acids. With 0 bases removed from V and 8 bases from J, the gap between germline ends came to 7 bases. Germline CDR1 SGHVS, CDR2 FQNEAQ. The CDR3 region has the DNA TGTGCCAGCAGCTTAGCAGCCGGGGAAGCTTTCTTT. As protein: CASSLAAGEAFF.

V usage is TRBV6-6 and J usage is TRBJ2-7, with no clear D. CDR3 length: 10 residues. CDR1 is MNHNY and CDR2 is SVGAGI in the germline V gene (reference sequence). V lost 7 bases to trimming and J lost 6 bases, with 7 bases between them. CDR3 sequence reads: CASKGVEQYF. In DNA, the CDR3 is TGTGCCAGCAAGGGTGTCGAGCAGTACTTC.

In its sample, this clonotype was seen many times. The chain recombines TRBV7-6 with TRBJ2-1; possibly TRBD2 for D (6 bases). V lost 4 bases, J lost 7 bases, and 23 bases lay in between. Germline CDR1 is SGHVS and CDR2 is FNYEAQ. The CDR3 totals 17 residues. CDR3 amino acids: CASSSPGNQEGMNEQFF. CDR3 coding DNA: TGTGCCAGCAGCTCCCCGGGTAACCAGGAGGGGATGAATGAGCAGTTCTTC.

This clonotype showed up many times. CDR3 nucleotides: TGTGCCAGCAGTGGCGGGGCACCGTCTGGGGCCAACGTCCTGACTTTC. As protein: CASSGGAPSGANVLTF. This chain uses TRBV12-3 or TRBV12-4 with TRBJ2-6; TRBD2 might be the D (6 bases). V shed 5 bases and J shed 1 base, with 12 bases lying between them. This CDR3 is built from 16 residues.

This clonotype was counted at least ten times. The chain uses TRBV7-9 and TRBJ2-1, with TRBD1 matching 7 bases. V lost 5 bases, J lost 8 bases, and 3 bases stayed unmatched. The CDR3 totals 12 residues. The germline V gene has CDR1 SEHNR and CDR2 FQNEAQ (reference sequence). CDR3 loop: CASSDRVDEQFF. DNA for the CDR3: TGTGCCAGCAGCGACAGGGTTGATGAGCAGTTCTTC. Drawing the rest from reference TRBV7-9 and TRBJ2-1, the complete variable domain is DTGVSQNPRHKITKRGQNVTFRCDPISEHNRLYWYRQTLGQGPEFLTYFQNEAQLEKSRLLSDRFSAERPKGSFSTLEIQRTEQGDSAMYLCASSDRVDEQFFGPGTRLTVL.

This clonotype was counted at least ten times. The rearrangement uses TRBV6-6 and TRBJ2-7; D is perhaps TRBD1 (6 bases). The germline V gene has CDR1 MNHNY and CDR2 SVGAGI (reference sequence). This CDR3 has 14 amino acids. Trimming cost V 5 bases and J 4 bases, with 15 bases left between them. The CDR3 DNA is TGTGCCAGCAGTGTACAGGGTTTGGATTACGAGCAGTACTTC. Translating gives CASSVQGLDYEQYF.

In this sample, this clonotype turned up many times. This chain joins TRBV7-2 and TRBJ2-7; D possibly corresponds to TRBD2 (6 bases). Trimming removed 1 base from V and 2 bases from J, with 6 bases in between. Per the germline V gene, CDR1 is SGHTA and CDR2 is FQGNSA. The CDR3 is 13 residues long. The CDR3 sequence is CASSLVAAYEQYF. CDR3 nucleotide sequence: TGTGCCAGCAGCTTAGTAGCGGCCTACGAGCAGTACTTC. The full variable domain, in which reference TRBV7-2 and TRBJ2-7 provide the parts outside the CDR3, is GAGVSQSPSNKVTEKGKDVELRCDPISGHTALYWYRQSLGQGLEFLIYFQGNSAPDKSGLPSDRFSAERTGGSVSTLTIQRTQQEDSAVYLCASSLVAAYEQYFGPGTRLTVT.

This clonotype came up many times. This CDR3 is CASSLRSFQPQHF. In nucleotides, the CDR3 is TGTGCCAGCAGCTTACGGAGTTTTCAGCCCCAGCATTTT. The chain uses TRBV7-2 and TRBJ1-5; D ambiguous. Germline V gene lookup returns CDR1 SGHTA and CDR2 FQGNSA. The CDR3 is 13 residues long. V shed 2 bases and J shed 6 bases, with 8 bases lying between them.

The V call is TRBV27, the J call TRBJ1-6; D is unresolved. V lost 6 bases, J lost 10 bases, and 16 bases lay in between. Germline V CDR1 and CDR2: MNHEY, SMNVEV (reference sequence). The CDR3 sequence is 14 residues long. CDR3 region: CASRPQVEGSPLHF. Written as DNA, the CDR3 is TGTGCCAGCAGACCGCAGGTCGAGGGCTCACCCCTCCACTTT.

Ten or more counts support this clonotype. V is TRBV6-2 or TRBV6-3 and J is TRBJ2-7; TRBD1 aligns across 7 bases. The CDR3 consists of 15 residues. The V gene end was trimmed by 5 bases and the J gene end by 0 bases; junction bases not matched to a gene: 7. The germline gives CDR1 MNHEY, CDR2 SVGEGT. For the CDR3, the DNA is TGTGCCAGCAGTCTGATCGGGACAGCCTCCTACGAGCAGTACTTC. Amino acids: CASSLIGTASYEQYF.

This clonotype was counted many times. The V gene is TRBV12-3 or TRBV12-4, the J gene TRBJ2-1, with TRBD2 matching over 14 bases. The junction had 8 bases not matched to a gene; V was cut back by 3 bases and J by 4 bases. This CDR3 contains 18 residues. The CDR3 region is CASSFEGTSGRSYNEQFF. DNA for the CDR3: TGTGCCAGCAGTTTTGAAGGGACTAGCGGGAGATCATACAATGAGCAGTTCTTC.

This clonotype has at least ten counts. The chain employs TRBV12-3 or TRBV12-4 and TRBJ2-7, with 7 bases lining up with TRBD1. This CDR3 is built from 15 residues. J was trimmed by 3 bases and V by 1 base; bases with no gene match: 6. The CDR3 bases are TGTGCCAGCAGTTTAGAAGTGGGACAGATCTACGAGCAGTACTTC. This encodes CASSLEVGQIYEQYF.

This clonotype turned up a few times. This CDR3 reads CATSRGTLTQYF. CDR3 bases: TGTGCCACCAGCAGAGGGACGTTGACCCAGTACTTC. The J gene is TRBJ2-5, the V gene TRBV15, with no clear D. Between the trimmed V and J ends, which lost 1 base and 7 bases, there was a span of 7 bases. Looked up from germline, CDR1 is LNHNV and CDR2 is YYDKDF (reference sequence). The CDR3 length is 12 residues.